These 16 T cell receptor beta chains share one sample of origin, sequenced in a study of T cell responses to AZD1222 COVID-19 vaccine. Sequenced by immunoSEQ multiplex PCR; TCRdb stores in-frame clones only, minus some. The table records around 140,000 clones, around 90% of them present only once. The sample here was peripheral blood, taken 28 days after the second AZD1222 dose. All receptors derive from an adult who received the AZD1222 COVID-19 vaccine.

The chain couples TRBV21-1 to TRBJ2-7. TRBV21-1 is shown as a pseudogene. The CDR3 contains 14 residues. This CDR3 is CASSKGPPAYEQYF. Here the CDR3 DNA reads TGTGCCAGCAGCAAGGGACCTCCGGCCTACGAGCAGTACTTC.

CDR3 nucleotide sequence: TGTGCCAGCAGCTTAGGACAGGGAAGCTCCTACGAGCAGTACTTC. Amino acid sequence: CASSLGQGSSYEQYF. The chain carries TRBV5-4 and TRBJ2-7, with 8 bases lining up with TRBD1. This CDR3 spans 15 amino acids. Unmatched junction bases numbered 4, after V lost 2 bases and J lost 0 bases. Germline CDR1 reads SGHNT; CDR2 reads YYREEE (reference sequence).

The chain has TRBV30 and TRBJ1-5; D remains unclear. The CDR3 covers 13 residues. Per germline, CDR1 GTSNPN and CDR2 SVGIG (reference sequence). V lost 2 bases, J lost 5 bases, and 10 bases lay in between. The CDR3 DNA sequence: TGTGCCTGGAGTACCGGCAAGTATCAGCCCCAGCATTTT. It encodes CAWSTGKYQPQHF.

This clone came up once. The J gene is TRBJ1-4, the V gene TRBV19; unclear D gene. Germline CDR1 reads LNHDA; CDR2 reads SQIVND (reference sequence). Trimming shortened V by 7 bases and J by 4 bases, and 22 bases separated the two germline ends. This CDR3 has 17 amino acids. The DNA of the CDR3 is TGTGCCAGTACCCCGAGATACCCGATCGGCATTAATGAAAAACTGTTTTTT. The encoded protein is CASTPRYPIGINEKLFF.

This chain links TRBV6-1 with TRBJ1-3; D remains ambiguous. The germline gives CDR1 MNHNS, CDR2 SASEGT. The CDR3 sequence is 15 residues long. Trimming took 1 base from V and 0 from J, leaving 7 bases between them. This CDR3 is CASSEVVSSGNTIYF. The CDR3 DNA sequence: TGTGCCAGCAGTGAAGTTGTGAGCTCTGGAAACACCATATATTTT.

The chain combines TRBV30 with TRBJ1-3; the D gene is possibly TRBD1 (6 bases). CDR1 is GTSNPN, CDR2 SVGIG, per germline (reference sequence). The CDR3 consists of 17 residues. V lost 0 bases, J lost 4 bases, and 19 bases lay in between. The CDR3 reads CAWSVLILQGLGNTIYF. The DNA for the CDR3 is TGTGCCTGGAGTGTACTGATCCTACAGGGACTCGGAAACACCATATATTTT.

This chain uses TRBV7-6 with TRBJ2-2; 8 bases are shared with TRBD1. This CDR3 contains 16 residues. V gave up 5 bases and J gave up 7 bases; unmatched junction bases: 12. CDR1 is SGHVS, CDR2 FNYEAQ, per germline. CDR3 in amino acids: CASSLEGQAILGELFF. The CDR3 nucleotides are TGTGCCAGCAGCCTAGAGGGACAGGCCATTCTCGGGGAGCTGTTTTTT.

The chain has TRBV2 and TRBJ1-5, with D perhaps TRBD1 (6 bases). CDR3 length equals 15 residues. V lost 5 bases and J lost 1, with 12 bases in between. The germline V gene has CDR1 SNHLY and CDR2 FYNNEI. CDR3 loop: CASSSGVVSNQPQHF. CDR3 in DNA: TGTGCCAGCAGTTCAGGGGTAGTGAGCAATCAGCCCCAGCATTTT.

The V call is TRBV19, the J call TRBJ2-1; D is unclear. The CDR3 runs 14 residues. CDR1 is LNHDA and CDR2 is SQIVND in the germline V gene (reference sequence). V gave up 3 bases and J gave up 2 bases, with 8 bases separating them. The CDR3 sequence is CASSMGTAYNEQFF. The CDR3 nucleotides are TGTGCCAGTAGTATGGGAACAGCCTACAATGAGCAGTTCTTC.

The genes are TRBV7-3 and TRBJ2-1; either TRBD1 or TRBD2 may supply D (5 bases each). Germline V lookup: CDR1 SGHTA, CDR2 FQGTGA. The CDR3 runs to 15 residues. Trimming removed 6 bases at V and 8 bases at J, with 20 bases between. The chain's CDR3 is CASSIIGTRGDEQFF. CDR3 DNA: TGTGCCAGCAGTATAATCGGGACCAGAGGCGATGAGCAGTTCTTC.

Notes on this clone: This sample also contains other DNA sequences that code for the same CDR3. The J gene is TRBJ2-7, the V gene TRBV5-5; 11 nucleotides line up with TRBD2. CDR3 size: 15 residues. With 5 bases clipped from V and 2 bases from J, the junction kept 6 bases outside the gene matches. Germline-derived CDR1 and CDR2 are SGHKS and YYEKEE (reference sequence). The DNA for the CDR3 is TGTGCCAGCAGTCTGATAGCGGGAGGGACCTACGAGCAGTACTTC. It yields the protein CASSLIAGGTYEQYF.

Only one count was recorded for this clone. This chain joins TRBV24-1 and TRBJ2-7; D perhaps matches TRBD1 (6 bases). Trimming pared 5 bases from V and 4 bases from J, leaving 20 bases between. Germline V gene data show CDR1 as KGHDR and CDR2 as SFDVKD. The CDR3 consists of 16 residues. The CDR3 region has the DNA TGTGCCACCAGTGCCAACCCTGGGGACAATTCTTACGAGCAGTACTTC. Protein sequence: CATSANPGDNSYEQYF.

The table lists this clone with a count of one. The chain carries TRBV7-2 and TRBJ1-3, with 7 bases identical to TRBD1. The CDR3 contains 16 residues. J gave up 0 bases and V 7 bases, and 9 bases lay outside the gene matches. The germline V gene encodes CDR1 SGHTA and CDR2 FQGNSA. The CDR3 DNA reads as TGTGCCAGCAACTGGGGAGGGGGCTTCTCTGGAAACACCATATATTTT. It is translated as CASNWGGGFSGNTIYF.

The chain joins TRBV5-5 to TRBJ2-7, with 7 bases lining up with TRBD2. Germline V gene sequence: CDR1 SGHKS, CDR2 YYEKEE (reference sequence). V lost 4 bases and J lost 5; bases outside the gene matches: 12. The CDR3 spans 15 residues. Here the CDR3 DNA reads TGTGCCAGCAGCATACCGGGACTAAGGCCCCACGAGCAGTACTTC. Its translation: CASSIPGLRPHEQYF.

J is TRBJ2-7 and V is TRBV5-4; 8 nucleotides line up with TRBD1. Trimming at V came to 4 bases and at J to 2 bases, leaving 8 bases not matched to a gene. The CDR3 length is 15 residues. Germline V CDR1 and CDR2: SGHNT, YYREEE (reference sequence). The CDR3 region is CASSHMGGQAYEQYF. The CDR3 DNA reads TGTGCCAGCAGCCATATGGGGGGACAGGCCTACGAGCAGTACTTC.

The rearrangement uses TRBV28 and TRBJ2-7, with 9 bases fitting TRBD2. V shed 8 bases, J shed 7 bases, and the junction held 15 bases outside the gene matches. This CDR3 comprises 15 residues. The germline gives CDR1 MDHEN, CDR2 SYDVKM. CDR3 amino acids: CASCDLASGTPEQYF. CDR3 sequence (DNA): TGTGCCAGCTGCGACTTGGCTAGCGGGACCCCGGAGCAGTACTTC.